Listed below are T cell receptor beta chains from one sample, sequenced in a study of T cells in Graves' hyperthyroidism and ophthalmopathy. TCRdb independently ran MiXCR on the multiplex PCR reads; one entry per CDR3 protein. The data hold over 300,000 distinct CDR3 sequences, with around 13% observed a single time. The sample consisted of blood. The receptors shown here come from a woman between 55 and 75 years old with Graves' hyperthyroidism. CDR3s include the opening cysteine and the closing phenylalanine or tryptophan. D genes are given only for firm matches. The size entry gives how often the clone was seen (once, few, many) or a class if it is expanded.

D	size	J	V	CDR3	DNA
TRBD1	few	TRBJ1-1	TRBV18	CASSLRGGSTEAFF	TGTGCCAGCTCCCTCAGGGGGGGGAGCACTGAAGCTTTCTTT
TRBD1	many	TRBJ2-5	TRBV30	CAWRGQGSQYF	TGTGCCTGGAGGGGACAGGGAAGCCAGTACTTC
TRBD2	many	TRBJ2-3	TRBV27	CASRIRTSGTDTQYF	TGTGCCAGCAGAATTAGGACTAGCGGCACAGATACGCAGTATTTT
TRBD1	many	TRBJ2-7	TRBV12-3/TRBV12-4	CASSYTGGTPDEQYF	TGTGCCAGCAGTTACACAGGGGGAACGCCAGACGAGCAGTACTTC
TRBD2	few	TRBJ2-5	TRBV5-6	CASSNSGLVQETQYF	TGTGCCAGCAGTAATTCAGGACTAGTTCAAGAGACCCAGTACTTC
.	many	TRBJ2-7	TRBV7-6	CASTLPPLRGGGLSYEQYF	TGTGCCAGCACTCTCCCTCCCCTCAGGGGCGGCGGGTTAAGCTACGAGCAGTACTTC
.	many	TRBJ2-7	TRBV18	CASSPPGGDEQYF	TGTGCCAGCTCTCCCCCAGGGGGGGACGAGCAGTACTTC
TRBD2	many	TRBJ2-1	TRBV7-8	CASSLAPGLAVLQFF	TGTGCCAGCAGCTTAGCACCGGGACTAGCGGTCTTACAGTTCTTC
.	many	TRBJ2-3	TRBV5-1	CASSLEGRGGTDTQYF	TGCGCCAGCAGCTTGGAGGGACGAGGGGGCACAGATACGCAGTATTTT
.	many	TRBJ2-1	TRBV20-1	CSANGGTFSYNEQFF	TGCAGTGCTAATGGCGGGACCTTCTCCTACAATGAGCAGTTCTTC
.	many	TRBJ1-1	TRBV2	CASSPRQGSTEAFF	TGTGCCAGCAGCCCACGGCAGGGGAGCACTGAAGCTTTCTTT